These 5 T cell receptor beta chains were sequenced from one sample in a study of blood T cell repertoires in COVID-19. Here immunoSEQ multiplex PCR was the method, and the copy in TCRdb shows in-frame clones only, minus some. The sample comprises about 250,000 clones, approximately 80% of which are singletons, and approximately 30% rests with the top ten. The sequenced sample was peripheral blood. The receptors here all came from a man aged 35 to 55 with acute or convalescent COVID-19.

This clone was counted only a few times. The chain couples TRBV15 to TRBJ2-1; 8 bases are shared with TRBD1. With 8 bases clipped from V and 6 bases from J, the junction kept 9 bases outside the gene matches. There are 14 residues in the CDR3. CDR1 is LNHNV, CDR2 YYDKDF, per germline (reference sequence). CDR3 protein: CATATPDRVNEQFF. The CDR3 coding sequence is TGTGCCACCGCTACCCCGGACAGGGTCAATGAGCAGTTCTTC.

About this clone: This sample also contains other DNA sequences that code for the same CDR3. The gene calls are TRBV6-5 and TRBJ1-1; perhaps TRBD1 as D (5 bases). CDR3 size: 14 residues. The V end lost 4 bases, the J end lost 1 base, and 10 bases lay between the germline ends. CDR1 is MNHEY, CDR2 SVGAGI, per germline. The CDR3 sequence: CASSFRGRNTEAFF. CDR3 nucleotide sequence: TGTGCCAGCAGTTTTAGGGGAAGGAACACTGAAGCTTTCTTT.

This chain joins TRBV25-1 and TRBJ1-5; 7 positions match TRBD1. This CDR3 is built from 13 residues. CDR1 is MGHDK and CDR2 is SYGVNS in the germline V gene. Trimming removed 4 bases from V and 5 bases from J; junction bases left unmatched: 2. The DNA for the CDR3 is TGTGCCAGCAGTGGGGGGACAGATCAGCCCCAGCATTTT. It yields the protein CASSGGTDQPQHF.

The V call is TRBV5-1, the J call TRBJ2-6; D is unclear. This CDR3 has 14 residues. V lost 4 bases, J lost 1 base, and 6 bases lay in between. The germline gives CDR1 SGHRS, CDR2 YFSETQ. The DNA of the CDR3 is TGCGCCAGCAGCCCTACTTCTGGGGCCAACGTCCTGACTTTC. As protein: CASSPTSGANVLTF.

The chain uses TRBV11-2 and TRBJ2-1; D is unresolved. Germline V gene sequence: CDR1 SGHAT, CDR2 FQNNGV. The V and J ends lost 4 bases and 0 bases respectively, with 16 bases between them. The CDR3 spans 17 residues. The CDR3 here is CASSSQRFLFSYNEQFF. The CDR3 DNA sequence: TGTGCCAGCAGCTCCCAACGGTTTCTATTCTCCTACAATGAGCAGTTCTTC.